Given below is one TCR beta chain in context. Antigen: not known. The data belong to a study of T cells after yellow fever vaccination. V shed 0 bases and J shed 4 bases, with 9 bases lying between them. This CDR3 region has 14 residues. Germline CDR1 SNHLY, CDR2 FYNNEI. Study-wide results and limits: Peaking faster, on day 5 versus 15, the secondary response was nonetheless weaker.

In TCRdb, the 5' RACE reads were re-called with MiXCR into one record per CDR3 protein. The sample consists of about 160,000 distinct CDR3 sequences, around 7.2% of them appearing once. The receptor comes from a man between 18 and 35 years old who received the YFV17D yellow fever vaccine. The sample consisted of CD4+ T cells sorted from PBMCs, taken less than 6 days after the first yellow fever vaccination. The rearrangement joins TRBV2 to TRBJ2-5, with D unresolved. The CDR3 reads CASSEAARSETQYF. The CDR3 DNA reads as TGTGCCAGCAGTGAAGCAGCTAGGTCAGAGACCCAGTACTTC.